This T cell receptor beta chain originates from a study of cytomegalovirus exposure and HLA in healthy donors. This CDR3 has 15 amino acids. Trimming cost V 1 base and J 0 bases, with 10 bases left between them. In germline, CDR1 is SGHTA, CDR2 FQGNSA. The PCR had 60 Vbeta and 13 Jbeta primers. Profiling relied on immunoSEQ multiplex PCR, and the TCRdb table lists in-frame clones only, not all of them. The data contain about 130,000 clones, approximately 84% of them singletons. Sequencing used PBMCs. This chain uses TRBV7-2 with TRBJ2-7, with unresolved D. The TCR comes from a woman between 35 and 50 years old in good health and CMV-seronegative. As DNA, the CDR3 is TGTGCCAGCAGCTTAGTGGCCCTTCTCTCCTACGAGCAGTACTTC. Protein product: CASSLVALLSYEQYF.